This T cell receptor beta chain comes out of a study of blood T cell repertoires in COVID-19. Study-wide background: Samples representing acute and convalescent COVID-19 were sourced from the United States, Italy and Spain. In each case, the material was cDNA or gDNA derived from T cells, B-cell-depleted T cells, or PBMCs.

Methods used by the authors: Using reference gene primer amplification, nucleated cell counts were estimated. Profiled with immunoSEQ multiplex PCR; TCRdb holds only in-frame clones, not every one. V and J calls and clone size are those listed in that table; D and trimming were worked out from the DNA. The sample lists around 120,000 clones, 78% occurring once. Trimming removed 6 bases from V and 7 bases from J; junction bases left unmatched: 12. CDR1 and CDR2 (germline): MNHEY, SVGAGI. The CDR3 consists of 15 residues. Sequenced material: peripheral blood. The chain joins TRBV6-5 to TRBJ1-1, with 9 bases matching TRBD1. The source is a man in his 70s with acute or convalescent COVID-19. DNA for the CDR3: TGTGCCAGCAGAAACCCCGGACAGGGGAAAGGTGAAGCTTTCTTT. It is translated as CASRNPGQGKGEAFF.